Listed below are T cell receptor beta chains from one sample, sequenced in a study of cytomegalovirus exposure and HLA in healthy donors. Profiled with immunoSEQ multiplex PCR; TCRdb holds only in-frame clones, not every one. This sample has 150,000 to 200,000 clones; 80% occur once, and the top ten carry 6.3%. What was sequenced was PBMCs. The receptors were sampled from a male donor in good health and CMV-seropositive. The CDR3 runs from the conserved cysteine through the conserved F or W. A D gene is named only where the DNA matches it firmly. The size field is filled for only some rows; it gives once, few, many or a size class.

CASSSRVTNTEAFF | TGTGCCAGCAGCTCCAGGGTAACGAACACTGAAGCTTTCTTT | NA | TRBJ1-1 | TRBV5-4 | NA
CASSSGGFSTDTQYF | TGTGCCAGCAGCTCCGGGGGGTTCAGCACAGATACGCAGTATTTT | TRBD2 | TRBJ2-3 | TRBV7-8 | NA
CASSQDRGLPLDF | TGTGCCAGCAGCCAAGATAGAGGGCTTCCGCTGGACTTT | NA | TRBJ1-6 | TRBV14 | once
CASSTGQGHNIQYF | TGTGCCAGCAGCACGGGACAGGGTCATAACATTCAGTACTTC | TRBD1 | TRBJ2-4 | TRBV7-9 | NA
CAISPQAGTSGRREYSDTQYF | TGTGCCATCAGTCCACAGGCCGGGACTAGCGGGAGGCGGGAGTATTCAGATACGCAGTATTTT | TRBD2 | TRBJ2-3 | TRBV10-3 | NA
CASRGGAAHSYNEQFF | TGTGCCAGCAGAGGCGGAGCGGCCCACTCCTACAATGAGCAGTTCTTC | NA | TRBJ2-1 | TRBV7-9 | NA
CASSYGDRSTDTQYF | TGTGCCAGCAGTTATGGGGACAGGTCCACAGATACGCAGTATTTT | TRBD1 | TRBJ2-3 | TRBV6-6 | NA
CASSLWPPRELESTDTQYF | TGTGCCAGCAGTTTATGGCCCCCGAGGGAACTTGAGAGCACAGATACGCAGTATTTT | NA | TRBJ2-3 | TRBV27 | NA
CASSQAVPSAGVPGELFF | TGTGCCAGCAGCCAAGCCGTACCTAGCGCTGGGGTTCCCGGGGAGCTGTTTTTT | NA | TRBJ2-2 | TRBV14 | NA
CASTRSGGNSPLHF | TGTGCCAGTACCCGCTCAGGGGGCAATTCACCCCTCCACTTT | TRBD1 | TRBJ1-6 | TRBV19 | NA
CASSLDGGGRETQYF | TGTGCCAGCAGCTTAGATGGAGGGGGCCGGGAGACCCAGTACTTC | NA | TRBJ2-5 | TRBV11-3 | NA
CSVARQVSYEQYF | TGCAGCGTTGCCCGGCAGGTGTCCTACGAGCAGTACTTC | NA | TRBJ2-7 | TRBV29-1 | NA
CASSLVSTTLAPPGELFF | TGTGCCAGCAGCTTAGTTAGCACTACTCTGGCTCCACCCGGGGAGCTGTTTTTT | NA | TRBJ2-2 | TRBV7-2 | once
CASSQPTGKNEKLFF | TGCGCCAGCAGCCAGCCGACAGGGAAAAACGAAAAACTGTTTTTT | TRBD1 | TRBJ1-4 | TRBV4-1 | NA
CASSSTGIDNSPLHF | TGTGCCAGCAGCTCAACCGGGATCGATAATTCACCCCTCCACTTT | NA | TRBJ1-6 | TRBV5-6 | NA
CASSRPSSGLAFNEQFF | TGCGCCAGCAGCCGGCCAAGCTCGGGACTAGCGTTCAATGAGCAGTTCTTC | TRBD2 | TRBJ2-1 | TRBV5-1 | once
CASSQVWGRSYEQYF | TGTGCCAGCAGCCAAGTTTGGGGCAGATCCTACGAGCAGTACTTC | NA | TRBJ2-7 | TRBV14 | NA
CASSPGQDLELFF | TGTGCCAGCAGTCCTGGACAGGATTTGGAGCTGTTTTTT | TRBD1 | TRBJ2-2 | TRBV28 | NA
CASSWQGNNNEQFF | TGTGCCAGTAGTTGGCAGGGTAACAACAATGAGCAGTTCTTC | NA | TRBJ2-1 | TRBV19 | NA
CASSGIPGDTQYF | TGCGCCAGCAGCGGTATCCCGGGGGATACGCAGTATTTT | NA | TRBJ2-3 | TRBV5-1 | NA
CASFDRAGLNTEAFF | TGTGCCAGTTTCGACAGGGCCGGACTGAACACTGAAGCTTTCTTT | TRBD1 | TRBJ1-1 | TRBV19 | NA
CASSGGRATNEKLFF | TGTGCCAGCAGTGGGGGCAGGGCTACTAATGAAAAACTGTTTTTT | NA | TRBJ1-4 | TRBV6-5 | NA
CSVVVEGGYTF | TGCAGCGTTGTGGTCGAGGGTGGCTACACCTTC | NA | TRBJ1-2 | TRBV29-1 | NA
CASSPPEGGGTEAFF | TGTGCCAGCTCACCACCGGAGGGTGGGGGCACTGAAGCTTTCTTT | NA | TRBJ1-1 | TRBV18 | NA
CASSRGLHPYEQYF | TGTGCCAGCAGCCGGGGACTACACCCCTACGAGCAGTACTTC | TRBD2 | TRBJ2-7 | TRBV7-8 | NA
CASGPGLDTQYF | TGTGCCAGCGGCCCGGGACTGGATACGCAGTATTTT | NA | TRBJ2-3 | TRBV7-6 | NA
CASSESVEQPQHF | TGTGCCAGCAGTGAAAGCGTTGAACAGCCCCAGCATTTT | NA | TRBJ1-5 | TRBV6-1 | NA
CSSSLGLDQETQYF | TGTTCCAGCAGCTTAGGACTAGACCAAGAGACCCAGTACTTC | TRBD2 | TRBJ2-5 | TRBV7-9 | NA
CASSLIGTMNTEAFF | TGTGCCAGCAGCTTAATCGGGACAATGAACACTGAAGCTTTCTTT | NA | TRBJ1-1 | TRBV11-3 | NA
CASSQSGLAGGKYYNEQFF | TGTGCCAGCAGCCAGAGCGGACTAGCGGGAGGGAAATATTACAATGAGCAGTTCTTC | TRBD2 | TRBJ2-1 | TRBV5-4 | NA
CASSSTGGPLGTEAFF | TGTGCCAGCAGTTCGACGGGAGGGCCCTTGGGCACTGAAGCTTTCTTT | NA | TRBJ1-1 | TRBV27 | NA
CASSFGDSYEQYF | TGTGCCAGCAGCTTCGGGGATTCCTACGAGCAGTACTTC | NA | TRBJ2-7 | TRBV5-4 | NA
CASTSGGNYEQYF | TGCGCCAGCACCTCCGGGGGGAACTACGAGCAGTACTTC | TRBD2 | TRBJ2-7 | TRBV5-1 | few
CASSLGDREKTQYF | TGTGCCAGCAGCTTGGGGGACAGGGAAAAGACCCAGTACTTC | TRBD1 | TRBJ2-5 | TRBV5-6 | NA
CASSSGQELEAFF | TGTGCCAGTAGTTCGGGACAGGAACTTGAAGCTTTCTTT | TRBD1 | TRBJ1-1 | TRBV19 | NA
CASSPRLDNTGELFF | TGTGCCAGCAGCCCCCGACTGGATAACACCGGGGAGCTGTTTTTT | NA | TRBJ2-2 | TRBV7-2 | NA
CASSTTGYPYEQYF | TGTGCCAGCAGCACAACAGGGTACCCTTACGAGCAGTACTTC | NA | TRBJ2-7 | TRBV9 | NA
CASSWEGNYGYTF | TGTGCCAGTTCCTGGGAGGGGAACTATGGCTACACCTTC | NA | TRBJ1-2 | TRBV19 | NA
CASSAPSGRGHTQYF | TGTGCCAGCAGTGCCCCTAGCGGGAGGGGGCATACGCAGTATTTT | TRBD2 | TRBJ2-3 | TRBV2 | NA
CASSGLSNYGYTF | TGTGCCAGCAGCGGACTGTCTAACTATGGCTACACCTTC | NA | TRBJ1-2 | TRBV9 | few
CAWTQKGRVNTEAFF | TGTGCCTGGACCCAAAAGGGGAGGGTGAACACTGAAGCTTTCTTT | NA | TRBJ1-1 | TRBV30 | NA
CSSSLAKPVQETQYF | TGTTCCAGCAGCTTAGCGAAACCAGTCCAAGAGACCCAGTACTTC | NA | TRBJ2-5 | TRBV7-9 | NA
CASTPSRYEQYF | TGTGCCAGTACTCCCTCTAGGTACGAGCAGTACTTC | NA | TRBJ2-7 | TRBV19 | once
CASSPLPDTGTEAFF | TGCGCCAGCAGCCCCCTCCCGGATACAGGGACTGAAGCTTTCTTT | NA | TRBJ1-1 | TRBV5-1 | NA
CAISGTSTEAFF | TGTGCCATCAGTGGGACAAGCACTGAAGCTTTCTTT | NA | TRBJ1-1 | TRBV10-3 | NA
CASSERGTDTQYF | TGTGCCAGCAGTGAGCGGGGCACAGATACGCAGTATTTT | NA | TRBJ2-3 | TRBV6-4 | NA
CASSLGASVATDTQYF | TGTGCCAGCAGCTTAGGAGCTTCCGTAGCCACAGATACGCAGTATTTT | NA | TRBJ2-3 | TRBV7-3 | NA
CASSNRVASNDEQFF | TGTGCCAGCAGCAACAGGGTGGCCAGTAACGATGAGCAGTTCTTC | NA | TRBJ2-1 | TRBV11-2 | NA
CASSFPGTEAFF | TGTGCCAGCAGCTTCCCAGGAACTGAAGCTTTCTTT | NA | TRBJ1-1 | TRBV7-9 | NA
CASSSPTGWYEQYF | TGTGCCAGCAGTTCCCCGACAGGGTGGTACGAGCAGTACTTC | TRBD1 | TRBJ2-7 | TRBV6-1 | NA
CASSDWDRQNTF | TGTGCCAGCAGTGATTGGGACAGGCAAAACACCTTC | TRBD1 | TRBJ1-2 | TRBV6-1 | NA
CASGDVAWIPYEQYF | TGCGCCAGCGGAGACGTTGCCTGGATCCCCTACGAGCAGTACTTC | NA | TRBJ2-7 | TRBV10-2 | NA
CASSFALPGYGYTF | TGTGCCAGCAGCTTCGCCTTACCAGGGTACGGCTACACCTTC | NA | TRBJ1-2 | TRBV5-4 | NA
CASTATGTQYF | TGTGCCAGTACCGCAACGGGGACCCAGTACTTC | NA | TRBJ2-5 | TRBV19 | NA
CASSEFPPGVNYGYTF | TGTGCCAGCAGTGAATTCCCGCCGGGGGTAAACTATGGCTACACCTTC | NA | TRBJ1-2 | TRBV2 | NA